This passage covers 17 T cell receptor beta chains from one sample sequenced in a study of T cell changes during pregnancy in multiple sclerosis. Clones were read by immunoSEQ multiplex PCR, and TCRdb kept only the in-frame ones, dropping some. Found here are 70,000 to 100,000 clones, over 85% of them singletons; the top ten hold 1.2% to 1.5%. The source was peripheral blood, collected in the third trimester of pregnancy. These TCRs come from a female donor in good health, enrolled as a control in a pregnancy study.

V is TRBV29-1 and J is TRBJ1-2; 10 positions agree with TRBD1. CDR3 length: 13 amino acids. The trim removed 6 bases at V and 2 bases at J, leaving 3 bases unmatched. Germline V gene data show CDR1 as SQVTM and CDR2 as ANQGSEA. The CDR3 loop is CSVRDRGNYGYTF. The CDR3 DNA sequence: TGCAGCGTAAGGGACAGGGGAAACTATGGCTACACCTTC.

The CDR3 nucleotides are TGCGCCAGCAGCTACGGGAGTCTGGAGACCCAGTACTTC. As protein: CASSYGSLETQYF. This rearrangement joins TRBV4-1 to TRBJ2-5; a weak D match, TRBD2 (6 bases). V shed 5 bases and J shed 5 bases, with 12 bases lying between them. Germline lookup yields CDR1 MGHRA and CDR2 YSYEKL. This CDR3 region has 13 residues.

The rearrangement uses TRBV28 and TRBJ1-5; D is uncertain. This CDR3 has 16 residues. V was shortened by 4 bases and J by 3 bases, with 16 bases between the two germline ends. Per the germline V gene, CDR1 is MDHEN and CDR2 is SYDVKM. CDR3 residues: CASSSIYPQPNQPQHF. The CDR3 DNA follows: TGTGCCAGCAGTTCGATATATCCACAGCCCAATCAGCCCCAGCATTTT.

V is TRBV5-6 and J is TRBJ2-1, with D possibly matching TRBD2 (5 bases). Germline assignment: CDR1 SGHDT and CDR2 YYEEEE. V was clipped by 3 bases and J by 2 bases, with 12 bases between them. This CDR3 is built from 15 residues. This CDR3 reads CASSSASRPYNEQFF. For the CDR3, the DNA is TGTGCCAGCAGCTCGGCTAGCAGGCCCTACAATGAGCAGTTCTTC.

The rearrangement joins TRBV5-1 to TRBJ2-2; 8 nucleotides align to TRBD1. CDR3 length equals 16 residues. Unmatched junction bases numbered 11, after V lost 4 bases and J lost 6 bases. In germline, CDR1 is SGHRS, CDR2 YFSETQ. The CDR3 DNA sequence: TGCGCCAGCAGCCCTCAGACTCAGGGGGCCGCCGGGGAGCTGTTTTTT. It codes for CASSPQTQGAAGELFF.

This clone was observed a few times. The chain carries TRBV14 and TRBJ1-1; 8 bases are shared with TRBD1. J lost 2 bases, V lost 3 bases, and 2 bases had no gene match. The germline CDR1 and CDR2 sequences are SGHDN and FVKESK. CDR3 size: 14 residues. CDR3 nucleotides: TGTGCCAGCAGCCAGACAGGGGCCAACACTGAAGCTTTCTTT. This gives the protein CASSQTGANTEAFF.

The chain couples TRBV29-1 to TRBJ2-1; unclear D gene. Germline CDR1 SQVTM, CDR2 ANQGSEA. V lost 5 bases and J 4 bases, leaving 9 bases between the germline ends. This CDR3 contains 12 residues. Here the CDR3 DNA reads TGCAGCGTTATGGCGGATTACAATGAGCAGTTCTTC. This encodes CSVMADYNEQFF.

The J gene is TRBJ2-1, the V gene TRBV27; 10 bases align to TRBD2. The germline V gene encodes CDR1 MNHEY and CDR2 SMNVEV (reference sequence). The CDR3 has 14 amino acids. V was clipped by 5 bases and J by 9 bases; unmatched bases: 7. The CDR3 DNA reads TGTGCCAGCAGTCCCTCTAGCGGGAGTGGTGAGCAGTTCTTC. Residues: CASSPSSGSGEQFF.

CDR3 amino acids: CASSPGTSEYNEQFF. The CDR3 DNA follows: TGCGCCAGCAGCCCCGGGACTAGCGAATACAATGAGCAGTTCTTC. The chain couples TRBV5-1 to TRBJ2-1; 10 bases map to TRBD2. The CDR3 is 15 amino acids. V lost 4 bases and J lost 4; bases outside the gene matches: 5. Germline V gene sequence: CDR1 SGHRS, CDR2 YFSETQ.

V and J are TRBV5-1 and TRBJ2-5; 7 bases line up with TRBD1. J was trimmed by 2 bases and V by 3 bases; bases with no gene match: 1. From germline, CDR1 is SGHRS and CDR2 YFSETQ. CDR3 length: 13 residues. The CDR3, as DNA: TGCGCCAGCAGCTCCAGGGGGCAAGAGACCCAGTACTTC. Protein sequence: CASSSRGQETQYF.

The J gene is TRBJ1-1, the V gene TRBV28; unclear D gene. Germline V gene lookup returns CDR1 MDHEN and CDR2 SYDVKM. Trimming took off 5 bases at V and 4 bases at J, with 8 bases between the two ends. This CDR3 has 12 residues. In DNA form, the CDR3 reads TGTGCCAGCAGTCGTTCAGGCACTGAAGCTTTCTTT. Translating it yields CASSRSGTEAFF.

Many counts were recorded for this clone. This chain uses TRBV6-1 with TRBJ1-1, with D tentatively TRBD1 (5 bases). The CDR3 loop spans 11 amino acids. With 7 bases removed from V and 7 bases from J, the gap between germline ends came to 10 bases. CDR1 MNHNS and CDR2 SASEGT come from the germline V gene. The CDR3 loop reads CASKRQLEAFF. The CDR3 coding sequence is TGTGCCAGCAAAAGACAGCTTGAAGCTTTCTTT.

The genes are TRBV5-4 and TRBJ2-1; 8 bases are shared with TRBD2. The length of the CDR3 is 15 residues. Germline CDR1 SGHNT, CDR2 YYREEE (reference sequence). The V segment lost 0 bases and the J segment 7 bases; nucleotides outside the gene matches: 6. CDR3 sequence: CASSLALREGNEQFF. Written as DNA, the CDR3 is TGTGCCAGCAGCTTGGCCCTCCGGGAGGGGAATGAGCAGTTCTTC.

The gene calls are TRBV4-2 and TRBJ2-1, with D maybe TRBD2 (6 bases). The CDR3 extends over 16 amino acids. The germline V gene has CDR1 LGHNA and CDR2 YNFKEQ. V lost 4 bases and J lost 0, with 13 bases in between. The CDR3: CASSRGTPGSYNEQFF. CDR3 nucleotides: TGTGCCAGCAGCCGCGGGACTCCTGGCTCCTACAATGAGCAGTTCTTC.

The J gene is TRBJ2-1, the V gene TRBV7-9, with 10 bases that match TRBD2. The CDR3 sequence is 15 residues long. Germline loops: CDR1 SEHNR, CDR2 FQNEAQ (reference sequence). The J segment lost 5 bases and the V segment lost 2 bases, leaving 3 bases of the junction unmatched. CDR3 in DNA: TGTGCCAGCAGCTTATCGCTAGCGGGAGACAATGAGCAGTTCTTC. Its translation: CASSLSLAGDNEQFF.

V and J are TRBV19 and TRBJ2-1; D unresolved. The CDR3 consists of 13 residues. Germline CDR1 reads LNHDA; CDR2 reads SQIVND (reference sequence). V shed 3 bases and J shed 9 bases, with 12 bases lying between them. The CDR3 bases are TGTGCCAGTAGTATTGGCGGCTCGGGTGAGCAGTTCTTC. The encoded protein is CASSIGGSGEQFF.

The chain couples TRBV5-5 to TRBJ2-7, with D uncertain. Germline CDR1 is SGHKS and CDR2 is YYEKEE (reference sequence). CDR3 size: 15 residues. V lost 0 bases and J 0 bases, leaving 10 bases between the germline ends. CDR3 amino acids: CASSLAAASSYEQYF. In DNA, the CDR3 is TGTGCCAGCAGCTTGGCGGCGGCTAGCTCCTACGAGCAGTACTTC.